This T cell receptor beta chain was recovered during a study of technical replicates of blood from several donors. The CDR3 totals 17 residues. The V gene's germline CDR1 is LGHNA and CDR2 YSLEER. Trimming at V came to 1 base and at J to 7 bases, leaving 9 bases not matched to a gene. Produced via immunoSEQ multiplex PCR; TCRdb's table is partial and in-frame only. The sample lists over 50,000 clones, around 85% occurring once. The sequenced material came from PBMCs. The sequence was collected from a human donor in good health. Some clones in this sample may be carry-over from other donors' samples. V usage is TRBV4-3 and J usage is TRBJ2-2; TRBD1 matches 10 bases. CDR3 nucleotide sequence: TGCGCCAGCAGCCAAGTCGACAGGGGGCGATTTGGCGGGGAGCTGTTTTTT. The encoded protein is CASSQVDRGRFGGELFF.